These T cell receptor beta chains were read from a single sample in a study of regulatory T cells in long-lasting Graves disease. TCRdb reprocessed the multiplex PCR reads via MiXCR and lists one record per CDR3 protein. Among a few hundred thousand distinct CDR3 sequences, around 20% were seen once, and the ten largest hold roughly an eighth. The sequenced sample was peripheral blood mononuclear cells (PBMCs), obtained when the disease was refractory, from a patient treated with antithyroid drugs. All receptors come from a female donor with Graves disease. CDR3s include the opening cysteine and the closing phenylalanine or tryptophan. D genes are given only for firm matches. Clone size is shown for a subset of rows, as once, few, many or a class of expanded clone.

abundance,d_gene,j_gene,v_gene,len,CDR3aa,CDR3nt
many,NA,TRBJ2-7,TRBV6-2/TRBV6-3,15,CASSSPRASSYEQYF,TGTGCCAGCAGTTCCCCACGGGCGAGCTCCTACGAGCAGTACTTC
NA,NA,TRBJ1-5,TRBV19,16,CASSPGAGPSNQPQHF,TGTGCCAGTAGCCCTGGTGCGGGGCCAAGCAATCAGCCCCAGCATTTT
many,NA,TRBJ1-6,TRBV6-1,12,CASGRANSPLHF,TGTGCCAGCGGTAGGGCCAATTCACCCCTCCACTTT
NA,NA,TRBJ1-1,TRBV5-1,18,CASSLGLGAQLMNTEAFF,TGCGCCAGCAGCTTGGGCCTCGGGGCCCAGCTCATGAACACTGAAGCTTTCTTT
many,NA,TRBJ1-2,TRBV20-1,13,CSASQGVLMGYTF,TGCAGCGCCTCCCAGGGTGTATTGATGGGCTACACCTTC
NA,NA,TRBJ2-7,TRBV7-2,13,CASSRDPSLEQYF,TGTGCCAGCAGCCGGGACCCCTCGCTCGAGCAGTACTTC
many,NA,TRBJ1-1,TRBV5-6,13,CASSGPQEEEAFF,TGTGCCAGCAGCGGCCCGCAGGAGGAAGAAGCTTTCTTT
many,NA,TRBJ1-6,TRBV2,13,CASRRELNSPLHF,TGTGCCAGCAGGAGGGAACTGAACTCACCCCTCCACTTT
few,NA,TRBJ2-5,TRBV20-1,14,CSASAPSGQETQYF,TGCAGTGCTTCCGCCCCCTCAGGACAAGAGACCCAGTACTTC
many,NA,TRBJ2-2,TRBV5-1,12,CASSPVGGELFF,TGCGCCAGCAGCCCTGTGGGCGGGGAGCTGTTTTTT
many,NA,TRBJ1-6,TRBV28,13,CASSLAIYSPLHF,TGTGCCAGCAGTTTGGCGATCTATTCACCCCTCCACTTT
many,TRBD1,TRBJ1-5,TRBV2,13,CASSTGGGQPQHF,TGTGCCAGCAGTACAGGGGGCGGACAGCCCCAGCATTTT
few,TRBD1,TRBJ2-6,TRBV28,20,CASSSLRVDRGISGANVLTF,TGTGCCAGCAGTTCACTACGGGTAGACAGGGGAATCTCTGGGGCCAACGTCCTGACTTTC
many,TRBD1,TRBJ1-1,TRBV28,13,CASSNPGQEKAFF,TGTGCCAGCAGTAATCCGGGACAGGAAAAAGCTTTCTTT
NA,NA,TRBJ2-7,TRBV24-1,9,CATSPPEYF,TGTGCCACCAGTCCCCCCGAGTACTTC
few,NA,TRBJ1-1,TRBV5-1,15,CASSPAAFGNTEAFF,TGCGCCAGCAGCCCGGCGGCGTTTGGGAACACTGAAGCTTTCTTT
many,TRBD2,TRBJ2-5,TRBV28,16,CASSFQSSGYQETQYF,TGTGCCAGCAGTTTCCAGTCTAGCGGGTATCAAGAGACCCAGTACTTC
many,NA,TRBJ2-7,TRBV15,15,CATSRDRRKGNEQYF,TGTGCCACCAGCAGAGATCGGCGCAAGGGTAACGAGCAGTACTTC
few,NA,TRBJ2-2,TRBV20-1,15,CSARDERKNTGELFF,TGCAGTGCTAGAGATGAGCGGAAGAACACCGGGGAGCTGTTTTTT
few,NA,TRBJ1-2,TRBV18,14,CASSPKKGSEGYTF,TGTGCCAGCTCACCTAAGAAAGGGTCGGAAGGCTACACCTTC
few,NA,TRBJ1-3,TRBV7-9,17,CASSARSSGQSGNTIYF,TGTGCCAGCAGCGCCCGTTCCTCTGGGCAGTCTGGAAACACCATATATTTT
many,TRBD1,TRBJ1-6,TRBV28,17,CASSQTGGGSYNSPLHF,TGTGCCAGCAGTCAAACAGGGGGGGGCTCCTATAATTCACCCCTCCACTTT
many,NA,TRBJ2-7,TRBV27,14,CASSSLVALYEQYF,TGTGCCAGCAGTTCCTTAGTAGCGCTCTACGAGCAGTACTTC
many,NA,TRBJ2-7,TRBV15,15,CATSRDVAGPYEQYF,TGTGCCACCAGCAGAGATGTGGCGGGACCCTACGAGCAGTACTTC
few,NA,TRBJ2-7,TRBV11-3,15,CASSRSAGSPYEQYF,TGTGCCAGCAGCCGGTCGGCAGGGTCTCCATACGAGCAGTACTTC
few,NA,TRBJ2-2,TRBV18,16,CASSPNHPANTGELFF,TGTGCCAGCTCACCAAACCACCCTGCGAACACCGGGGAGCTGTTTTTT
NA,NA,TRBJ1-6,TRBV28,14,CASSLTDGNSPLHF,TGTGCCAGCAGTTTGACAGACGGCAATTCACCCCTCCACTTT
few,NA,TRBJ2-7,TRBV14,13,CASSQDGSGKPYF,TGTGCCAGCAGCCAAGATGGGTCAGGGAAACCGTACTTC
NA,NA,TRBJ2-6,TRBV15,16,CATSRDFSSGANVLTF,TGTGCCACCAGCAGAGATTTCTCATCTGGGGCCAACGTCCTGACTTTC
NA,TRBD1,TRBJ1-6,TRBV7-9,13,CASSGQGYSPLHF,TGTGCCAGCAGCGGACAGGGTTATTCACCCCTCCACTTT
few,NA,TRBJ2-2,TRBV9,14,CASSVGSGIGELFF,TGTGCCAGCAGCGTAGGTAGCGGCATCGGGGAGCTGTTTTTT
many,TRBD1,TRBJ2-5,TRBV20-1,12,CSASDRGVTQYF,TGCAGTGCTAGCGACAGGGGGGTGACCCAGTACTTC
few,TRBD2,TRBJ2-7,TRBV10-3,15,CAISGAGETPHEQYF,TGTGCCATCAGTGGAGCGGGAGAAACCCCCCACGAGCAGTACTTC
many,NA,TRBJ1-2,TRBV15,13,CATSRVGSEGYTF,TGTGCCACCAGCAGAGTAGGGTCGGAGGGCTACACCTTC
many,NA,TRBJ2-5,TRBV6-1,13,CASSEIGGETQYF,TGTGCCAGCAGTGAAATTGGGGGAGAGACCCAGTACTTC
many,NA,TRBJ1-5,TRBV2,13,CASKVGSNQPQHF,TGTGCCAGCAAGGTTGGGAGCAATCAGCCCCAGCATTTT
few,NA,TRBJ2-5,TRBV20-1,13,CSAFRDKQETQYF,TGCAGTGCTTTTCGTGACAAGCAAGAGACCCAGTACTTC
few,NA,TRBJ1-4,TRBV10-3,11,CAISGGEKLFF,TGTGCCATCAGTGGGGGAGAAAAACTGTTTTTT
NA,NA,TRBJ1-5,TRBV12-3/TRBV12-4,17,CASRHEWDSPSNQPQHF,TGTGCCAGCAGACACGAATGGGACTCCCCTAGCAATCAGCCCCAGCATTTT
many,NA,TRBJ1-2,TRBV6-5,17,CASSYSMPGDRVYGYTF,TGTGCCAGCAGTTACTCGATGCCGGGTGACCGCGTCTATGGCTACACCTTC
NA,NA,TRBJ2-2,TRBV19,15,CASSIWLEGTGELFF,TGTGCCAGTAGTATATGGCTAGAGGGGACCGGGGAGCTGTTTTTT
few,TRBD2,TRBJ2-3,TRBV27,15,CASTLASGSSDTQYF,TGTGCCAGTACCCTGGCTAGCGGGAGCTCAGATACGCAGTATTTT
NA,NA,TRBJ2-7,TRBV6-1,12,CATTSGSYEQYF,TGTGCCACCACCTCCGGCAGCTACGAGCAGTACTTC
NA,NA,TRBJ2-2,TRBV28,15,CASSSAGQIPRELFF,TGTGCCAGCAGTTCCGCCGGACAGATCCCCCGGGAGCTGTTTTTT
NA,NA,TRBJ2-7,TRBV5-4,14,CASSSDTFSYEQYF,TGTGCCAGCAGCTCTGACACCTTCTCCTACGAGCAGTACTTC
few,TRBD2,TRBJ2-7,TRBV11-2,16,CASSLVAGEGSYEQYF,TGTGCCAGCAGCTTAGTAGCGGGAGAAGGGTCCTACGAGCAGTACTTC
many,TRBD1,TRBJ2-2,TRBV2,18,CASSGDSLKGYDTGELFF,TGTGCCAGCAGTGGGGACAGTCTGAAGGGATACGACACCGGGGAGCTGTTTTTT
NA,NA,TRBJ1-6,TRBV20-1,13,CSAREDSNSPLHF,TGCAGTGCTAGAGAGGACAGTAATTCACCCCTCCACTTT
NA,TRBD1,TRBJ1-5,TRBV6-2/TRBV6-3,18,CASSLSPGQGVSDQPQHF,TGTGCCAGCAGTTTAAGCCCGGGACAGGGGGTGTCAGATCAGCCCCAGCATTTT
many,NA,TRBJ2-7,TRBV28,16,CASSLEGETARREQYF,TGTGCCAGCAGTTTGGAGGGGGAGACAGCAAGAAGGGAGCAGTACTTC
few,TRBD2,TRBJ2-7,TRBV6-1,15,CASSEGGTRVYEQYF,TGTGCCAGCAGTGAAGGCGGGACTAGAGTCTACGAGCAGTACTTC
many,NA,TRBJ1-5,TRBV6-5,14,CASSSVNSNQPQHF,TGTGCCAGCAGTTCGGTCAATAGCAATCAGCCCCAGCATTTT
NA,NA,TRBJ2-7,TRBV3-1,16,CASSQDLNRRSYEQYF,TGTGCCAGCAGCCAAGATCTCAACCGCCGCTCCTACGAGCAGTACTTC
many,NA,TRBJ2-7,TRBV7-9,13,CASLRPGSYEQYF,TGTGCCAGCCTTCGACCGGGGTCCTACGAGCAGTACTTC
few,NA,TRBJ2-2,TRBV3-1,12,CASSTTGGELFF,TGTGCCAGCAGCACGACTGGCGGGGAGCTGTTTTTT
many,TRBD1,TRBJ2-6,TRBV11-2,18,CASSPRQGAISGANVLTF,TGTGCCAGCAGCCCGCGACAGGGGGCCATCTCTGGGGCCAACGTCCTGACTTTC
many,NA,TRBJ2-7,TRBV28,15,CASSLGFQRPGEQYF,TGTGCCAGCAGCCTGGGTTTCCAGCGGCCCGGGGAGCAGTACTTC
many,NA,TRBJ1-6,TRBV20-1,14,CSASGREDNSPLHF,TGCAGTGCTAGTGGCCGGGAAGATAATTCACCCCTCCACTTT